There are a few counts of the clone carrying this T cell receptor beta chain. Its antigen is not identified. The data derive from a study of OX40 agonist ivuxolimab in advanced cancers. In the study overall: Patients received ivuxolimab, an agonistic anti-OX40 (CD134) antibody.

Clones were sequenced by immunoSEQ multiplex PCR, and TCRdb holds only the in-frame ones, with some missing. The profile shows over 30,000 clones, roughly 80% of them singletons. Autoimmune disease history or systemic immunosuppression led to patients being barred. Notes on the study in general: CD8+ T cells showed, on average, more clonal expansion than CD4+ cells.

The J segment lost 3 bases and the V segment lost 4 bases, leaving 7 bases of the junction unmatched. The germline V gene encodes CDR1 SGHNT and CDR2 YENEEA. This CDR3 is built from 15 residues. The source is an adult with an advanced solid tumor such as melanoma, head and neck, liver or kidney cancer. This sample comprised CD4+ or CD8+ T cells sorted from blood, obtained in a trial of the OX40 agonist ivuxolimab. The V gene is TRBV11-3, the J gene TRBJ1-1, with TRBD1 matching 8 bases. CDR3 bases: TGTGCCAGCAGCTCCCGGACAGGGTACGACACTGAAGCTTTCTTT. It translates to CASSSRTGYDTEAFF.